The rows below give T cell receptor beta chains drawn from one sample of a study of blood T cell repertoires in COVID-19. This table comes from immunoSEQ multiplex PCR, and its TCRdb copy is limited to in-frame clones, with some not included. The sample records some 530,000 clones, approximately 86% being singletons. Sequences were obtained from PBMCs or T cells enriched from blood (not recorded which). All receptors derive from a woman in her fifties or sixties who had recovered from COVID-19. Both conserved end residues are part of each CDR3. A D gene is named only where the DNA matches it firmly. The size of a clone is reported for some rows only, either as once, few or many, or as a class for expanded clones.

size	V	D	J	CDR3	DNA
.	TRBV27	TRBD1	TRBJ2-7	CASSDGQGLGQYF	TGTGCCAGCAGCGACGGACAGGGTTTAGGGCAGTACTTC
.	TRBV10-3	TRBD2	TRBJ2-1	CAIRDPGGTYNEQFF	TGTGCCATCAGAGACCCGGGGGGAACCTACAATGAGCAGTTCTTC
once	TRBV18	.	TRBJ1-3	CASSPATGSSGNTIYF	TGTGCCAGCTCACCAGCTACAGGGAGCTCTGGAAACACCATATATTTT
once	TRBV6-5	.	TRBJ2-1	CASRLTGGAVNEQFF	TGTGCCAGCAGGCTGACTGGGGGGGCGGTCAATGAGCAGTTCTTC
.	TRBV12-5	TRBD1	TRBJ1-1	CASGDRENTEAFF	TGTGCTAGTGGTGACAGGGAGAACACTGAAGCTTTCTTT
.	TRBV5-6	.	TRBJ2-5	CASSLRSFQETQYF	TGTGCCAGCAGCTTGAGGAGTTTCCAAGAGACCCAGTACTTC
.	TRBV27	TRBD1	TRBJ1-2	CASSGQGVPRDGYTF	TGTGCCAGCAGCGGACAGGGGGTTCCTAGAGATGGCTACACCTTC
.	TRBV5-1	TRBD2	TRBJ2-7	CASSSGGGNDEQYF	TGCGCCAGCAGCTCTGGCGGGGGGAACGACGAGCAGTACTTC
.	TRBV9	TRBD1	TRBJ1-2	CASSVGRQGEANYGYTF	TGTGCCAGCAGCGTAGGGAGACAGGGGGAAGCTAACTATGGCTACACCTTC
.	TRBV9	.	TRBJ1-1	CASSVHMNTEAFF	TGTGCCAGCAGCGTACACATGAACACTGAAGCTTTCTTT
.	TRBV5-1	.	TRBJ2-3	CASSQGSLADTQYF	TGCGCCAGCAGTCAGGGCTCCCTAGCAGATACGCAGTATTTT
.	TRBV3-1/TRBV3-2	.	TRBJ2-1	CASSQDLEAHPYNEQFF	TGTGCCAGCAGCCAAGATCTGGAAGCGCACCCTTACAATGAGCAGTTCTTC
.	TRBV5-6	.	TRBJ1-3	CASSFGTIGNTIYF	TGTGCCAGCAGCTTCGGAACTATTGGAAACACCATATATTTT
.	TRBV5-5	TRBD1	TRBJ1-5	CASSLEQGGQPQHF	TGTGCCAGCAGCCTCGAACAGGGGGGTCAGCCCCAGCATTTT
.	TRBV5-8	.	TRBJ1-2	CASSLSWLGHYGYTF	TGTGCCAGCAGCTTGTCATGGCTGGGCCACTATGGCTACACCTTC
.	TRBV6-5	TRBD1	TRBJ2-1	CASSLGQGYNEQFF	TGTGCCAGCAGCCTCGGACAGGGGTACAATGAGCAGTTCTTC
.	TRBV10-2	TRBD2	TRBJ2-3	CASSESNGGARTDTQYF	TGCGCCAGCAGTGAGTCTAACGGGGGGGCCCGCACAGATACGCAGTATTTT
.	TRBV10-3	TRBD2	TRBJ2-1	CAIRGGWLDEQFF	TGTGCCATCAGGGGGGGGTGGCTCGATGAGCAGTTCTTC
.	TRBV4-2	TRBD2	TRBJ2-5	CASSQNPAGGQETQYF	TGTGCCAGCAGCCAAAATCCAGCGGGGGGCCAAGAGACCCAGTACTTC
.	TRBV6-5	.	TRBJ2-1	CASSYGSVYNEQFF	TGTGCCAGCAGTTACGGAAGCGTATACAATGAGCAGTTCTTC
.	TRBV4-1	TRBD2	TRBJ2-1	CASSHRTSGGPTSYNEQFF	TGCGCCAGCAGCCACCGAACGAGCGGGGGGCCGACATCCTACAATGAGCAGTTCTTC
once	TRBV11-3	.	TRBJ2-5	CASSLEGGETQYF	TGTGCCAGCAGCTTAGAGGGAGGAGAGACCCAGTACTTC
.	TRBV28	.	TRBJ2-7	CASSPRVAYEQYF	TGTGCCAGCAGCCCGCGGGTAGCCTACGAGCAGTACTTC
once	TRBV23-1	TRBD2	TRBJ2-5	CASSQPSCSRWPLATQETQYF	TGCGCCAGCAGTCAACCCAGCTGTTCCCGCTGGCCACTAGCGACCCAAGAGACCCAGTACTTC
.	TRBV6-1	.	TRBJ1-3	CASSEPRGANGNTIYF	TGTGCCAGCAGTGAGCCTCGGGGGGCGAATGGAAACACCATATATTTT
.	TRBV9	TRBD1	TRBJ2-2	CASSVGRQGSGELFF	TGTGCCAGCAGCGTAGGAAGACAGGGGAGCGGGGAGCTGTTTTTT
.	TRBV5-4	.	TRBJ2-1	CASSLFSNEQFF	TGTGCCAGCAGCCTATTTAGCAATGAGCAGTTCTTC
.	TRBV28	TRBD1	TRBJ1-1	CASSSLPGQGRGTEAFF	TGTGCCAGCAGTTCCCTTCCGGGACAGGGCCGAGGCACTGAAGCTTTCTTT
.	TRBV18	.	TRBJ1-6	CASSPMGGNSPLHF	TGTGCCAGCTCCCCCATGGGGGGAAATTCACCCCTCCACTTT
few	TRBV6-1	.	TRBJ1-6	CASSELRSYNSPLHF	TGTGCCAGCAGTGAATTAAGGAGCTATAATTCACCCCTCCACTTT
.	TRBV5-1	TRBD2	TRBJ2-1	CASRSGTSGFNEQFF	TGCGCCAGCAGATCTGGGACTAGCGGATTCAATGAGCAGTTCTTC
.	TRBV18	TRBD1	TRBJ1-2	CASSPDRGTNYGYTF	TGTGCCAGCTCACCGGACAGGGGGACTAACTATGGCTACACCTTC
.	TRBV10-3	.	TRBJ1-5	CAIRGSGKEPQHF	TGTGCCATCAGGGGGTCGGGAAAAGAGCCCCAGCATTTT
.	TRBV27	TRBD1	TRBJ1-5	CASSILPQGAGNQPQHF	TGTGCCAGCAGTATACTCCCCCAGGGGGCTGGCAATCAGCCCCAGCATTTT
.	TRBV5-1	TRBD2	TRBJ2-3	CASSKAGGLADTQYF	TGCGCCAGCAGCAAAGCGGGGGGGCTTGCAGATACGCAGTATTTT
.	TRBV3-1/TRBV3-2	TRBD1	TRBJ1-5	CASSRAGTGFQPQHF	TGTGCCAGCAGCCGCGCCGGGACAGGGTTTCAGCCCCAGCATTTT
.	TRBV29-1	TRBD2	TRBJ2-2	CSVVRRGDDGELFF	TGCAGCGTTGTCAGGCGGGGGGACGACGGGGAGCTGTTTTTT
.	TRBV12-5	.	TRBJ1-2	CASGFGPNYGYTF	TGTGCTAGTGGTTTTGGCCCTAACTATGGCTACACCTTC
.	TRBV15	.	TRBJ1-5	CATSREGGSGQPQHF	TGTGCCACCAGCAGAGAGGGGGGGTCGGGTCAGCCCCAGCATTTT
few	TRBV9	.	TRBJ1-2	CASSGLGYTF	TGTGCCAGCAGCGGACTTGGCTACACCTTC
.	TRBV3-1/TRBV3-2	.	TRBJ1-1	CASSQERVTEAFF	TGTGCCAGCAGCCAAGAGAGGGTGACTGAAGCTTTCTTT
once	TRBV30	.	TRBJ1-4	CAWTRGYNEKLFF	TGTGCCTGGACTCGGGGTTATAATGAAAAACTGTTTTTT
.	TRBV3-1/TRBV3-2	TRBD1	TRBJ1-5	CASSPNRGLEQPQHF	TGTGCCAGCAGCCCCAACAGGGGGCTGGAGCAGCCCCAGCATTTT
.	TRBV24-1	TRBD1	TRBJ2-3	CATNQGAGTDTQYF	TGTGCCACCAACCAGGGGGCGGGCACAGATACGCAGTATTTT
few	TRBV5-1	.	TRBJ2-2	CASSLWLENTGELFF	TGCGCCAGCAGCTTGTGGCTCGAGAACACCGGGGAGCTGTTTTTT
few	TRBV5-1	.	TRBJ1-4	CASSTNGPGEKLFF	TGCGCCAGCAGCACCAACGGGCCAGGGGAAAAACTGTTTTTT
.	TRBV10-3	.	TRBJ1-2	CAISVSVEGVGGYTF	TGTGCCATCAGTGTGTCTGTCGAGGGAGTAGGCGGCTACACCTTC
.	TRBV28	.	TRBJ1-5	CASTLGGSSNQPQHF	TGTGCCAGCACCCTGGGGGGGAGTAGCAATCAGCCCCAGCATTTT
.	TRBV6-5	.	TRBJ2-3	CASTIGGGRTDTQYF	TGTGCCAGCACCATAGGCGGCGGGCGCACAGATACGCAGTATTTT